This T cell receptor beta chain derives from a study of blood T cell repertoires in COVID-19. Study at large: The analysed material was cDNA or gDNA that came from T cells, B-cell-depleted T cells, or PBMCs.

In the original workflow: Nucleated cell number was recorded as an estimate derived from reference gene primer amplification. TCRdb keeps only in-frame clones here, not all; method: immunoSEQ multiplex PCR. Clone size and the V and J calls come from that table; the DNA yielded D and trimming. The sample includes under 150,000 clones, about 87% seen only once; the top ten take under 6%. Germline CDR1 is LGHDT and CDR2 is YNNKEL (reference sequence). This CDR3 is 17 amino acids long. Losses at the gene ends were 2 bases for V and 0 bases for J; bases not matched to a gene: 8. The genes are TRBV3-1 (or the pseudogene TRBV3-2) and TRBJ1-1; 8 nucleotides agree with TRBD1. Specimen: peripheral blood. The sequence came from a woman aged 45-65 years with acute or convalescent COVID-19. Here the CDR3 reads CASSQYSGGLMNTEAFF. CDR3 coding DNA: TGTGCCAGCAGCCAATACTCAGGGGGCCTTATGAACACTGAAGCTTTCTTT.